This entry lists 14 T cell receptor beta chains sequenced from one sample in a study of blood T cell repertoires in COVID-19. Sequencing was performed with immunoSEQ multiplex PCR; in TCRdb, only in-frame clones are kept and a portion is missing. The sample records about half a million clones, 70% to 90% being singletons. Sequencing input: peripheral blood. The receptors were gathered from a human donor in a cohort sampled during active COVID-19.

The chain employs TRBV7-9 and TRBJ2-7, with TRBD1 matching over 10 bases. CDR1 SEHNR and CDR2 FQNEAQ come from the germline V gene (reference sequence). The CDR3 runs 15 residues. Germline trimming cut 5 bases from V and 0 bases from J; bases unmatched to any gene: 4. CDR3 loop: CASSARDRGSYEQYF. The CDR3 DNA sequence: TGTGCCAGCAGCGCCCGGGACAGGGGCTCCTACGAGCAGTACTTC.

The CDR3 here is CASRSLDRGNTEAFF. The CDR3, as DNA: TGTGCCAGCAGGAGCCTCGACAGGGGGAACACTGAAGCTTTCTTT. The gene calls are TRBV2 and TRBJ1-1; 8 bases fit TRBD1. Germline CDR1 and CDR2: SNHLY and FYNNEI. Unmatched junction bases numbered 7, after V lost 6 bases and J lost 1 base. This CDR3 contains 15 residues.

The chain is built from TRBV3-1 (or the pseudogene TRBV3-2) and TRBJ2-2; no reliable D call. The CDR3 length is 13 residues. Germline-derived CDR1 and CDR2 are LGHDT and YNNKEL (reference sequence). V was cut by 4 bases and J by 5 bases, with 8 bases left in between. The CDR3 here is CASSPRGTGELFF. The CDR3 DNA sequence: TGTGCCAGCAGCCCTCGCGGTACCGGGGAGCTGTTTTTT.

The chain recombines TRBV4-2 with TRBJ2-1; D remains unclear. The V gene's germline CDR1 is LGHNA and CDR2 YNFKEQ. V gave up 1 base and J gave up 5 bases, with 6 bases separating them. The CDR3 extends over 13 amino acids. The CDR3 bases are TGTGCCAGCAGCCAAGGACTTAACAATGAGCAGTTCTTC. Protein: CASSQGLNNEQFF.

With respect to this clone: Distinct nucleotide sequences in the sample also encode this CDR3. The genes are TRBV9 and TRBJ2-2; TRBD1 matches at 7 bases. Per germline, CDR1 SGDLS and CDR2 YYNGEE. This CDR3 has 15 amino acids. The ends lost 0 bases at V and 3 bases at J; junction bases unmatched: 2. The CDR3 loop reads CASSVGQGDTGELFF. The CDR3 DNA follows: TGTGCCAGCAGCGTAGGACAGGGAGACACCGGGGAGCTGTTTTTT.

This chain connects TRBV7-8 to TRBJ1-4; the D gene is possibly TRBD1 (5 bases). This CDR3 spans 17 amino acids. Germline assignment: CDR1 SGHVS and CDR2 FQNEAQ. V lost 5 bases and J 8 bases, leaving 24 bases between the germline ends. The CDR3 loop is CASSPLRRGEYREKLFF. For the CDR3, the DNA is TGTGCCAGCAGCCCTCTCCGGCGGGGCGAATACCGGGAAAAACTGTTTTTT.

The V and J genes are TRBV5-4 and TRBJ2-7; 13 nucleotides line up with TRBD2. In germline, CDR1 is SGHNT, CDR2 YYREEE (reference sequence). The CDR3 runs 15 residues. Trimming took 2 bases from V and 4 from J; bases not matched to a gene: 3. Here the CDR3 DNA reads TGTGCCAGCAGCTTACCGGGACTAGCGGGATACGAGCAGTACTTC. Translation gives CASSLPGLAGYEQYF.

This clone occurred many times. The CDR3 bases are TGTGCCAGCAGCTTTGTATCCTTTACAGGGGGGATGGACACTGAAGCTTTCTTT. It specifies CASSFVSFTGGMDTEAFF. This chain links TRBV5-8 with TRBJ1-1, with TRBD1 matching 8 bases. With 2 bases clipped from V and 3 bases from J, the junction kept 15 bases outside the gene matches. Germline V gives CDR1 SGHTS, CDR2 YDEGEE. This CDR3 region has 18 residues.

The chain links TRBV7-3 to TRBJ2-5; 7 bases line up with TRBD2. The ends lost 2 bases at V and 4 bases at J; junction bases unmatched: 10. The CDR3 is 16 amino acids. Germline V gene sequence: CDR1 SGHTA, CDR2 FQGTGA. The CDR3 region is CASSLSGLGGRETQYF. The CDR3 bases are TGTGCCAGCAGCTTATCAGGACTAGGAGGGCGAGAGACCCAGTACTTC.

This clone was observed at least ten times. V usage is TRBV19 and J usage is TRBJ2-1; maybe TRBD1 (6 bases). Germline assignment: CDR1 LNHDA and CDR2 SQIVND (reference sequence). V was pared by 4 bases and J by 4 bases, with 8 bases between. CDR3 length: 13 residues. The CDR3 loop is CASSSRGYNEQFF. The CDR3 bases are TGTGCCAGTAGTAGCAGGGGTTACAATGAGCAGTTCTTC.

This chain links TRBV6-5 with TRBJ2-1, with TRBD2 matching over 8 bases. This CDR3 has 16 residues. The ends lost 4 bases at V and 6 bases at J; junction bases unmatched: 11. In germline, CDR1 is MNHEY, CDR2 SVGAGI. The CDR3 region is CASSSPGTRGSNEQFF. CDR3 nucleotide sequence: TGTGCCAGCAGTTCACCCGGGACTAGGGGATCCAATGAGCAGTTCTTC.

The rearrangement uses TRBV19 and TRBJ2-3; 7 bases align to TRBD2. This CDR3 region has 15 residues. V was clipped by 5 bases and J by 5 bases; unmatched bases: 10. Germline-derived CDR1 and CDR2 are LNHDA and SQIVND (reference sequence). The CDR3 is CASSPLGSGLDTQYF. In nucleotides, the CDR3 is TGTGCCAGTAGTCCCTTAGGTAGCGGGCTAGATACGCAGTATTTT.

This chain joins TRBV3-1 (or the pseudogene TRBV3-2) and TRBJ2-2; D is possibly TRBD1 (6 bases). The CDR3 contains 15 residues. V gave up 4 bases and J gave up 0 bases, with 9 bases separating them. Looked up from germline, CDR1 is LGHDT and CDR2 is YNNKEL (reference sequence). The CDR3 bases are TGTGCCAGCAGCCCAGGGACACCGAACACCGGGGAGCTGTTTTTT. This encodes CASSPGTPNTGELFF.

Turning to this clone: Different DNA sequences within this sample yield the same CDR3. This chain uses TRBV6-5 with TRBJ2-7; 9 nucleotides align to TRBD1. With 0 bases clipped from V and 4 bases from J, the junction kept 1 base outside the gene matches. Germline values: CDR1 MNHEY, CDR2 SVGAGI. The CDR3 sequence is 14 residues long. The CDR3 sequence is CASSYSDRGYEQYF. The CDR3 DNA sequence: TGTGCCAGCAGTTACTCTGACAGGGGGTACGAGCAGTACTTC.